These T cell receptor beta chains were read from a single sample in a study of response to subunit inactivated influenza vaccine. TCRdb re-called the RT-PCR reads through MiXCR, storing one row per CDR3 protein. The data contain roughly 630,000 distinct CDR3 sequences, 14% of them singletons. Specimen: PBMCs from blood, collected 14 to 15 days before vaccination. The receptor source for this set is a man aged 50-60 years who received an inactivated influenza vaccine. The CDR3 runs from the conserved cysteine through the conserved F or W. Fields, in order: clone size, J gene, V gene, CDR3 length, D gene, CDR3 protein, CDR3 DNA. D genes are given only for firm matches. Not every row has a clone size; where given, it reads once, few, many or a size class.

few	TRBJ2-2	TRBV6-1	15	.	CASSPLGSSTGELFF	TGTGCCAGCAGCCCACTAGGGTCGTCCACCGGGGAGCTGTTTTTT
many	TRBJ1-2	TRBV30	13	TRBD1	CAWVDRGRGGYTF	TGTGCCTGGGTGGACAGGGGGCGAGGAGGCTACACCTTC
few	TRBJ2-3	TRBV4-1	17	TRBD2	CASSSAGAGEPTDTQYF	TGCGCCAGCAGCAGCGCCGGAGCGGGAGAGCCCACAGATACGCAGTATTTT
.	TRBJ2-5	TRBV20-1	13	TRBD1	CSAVQGAEETQYF	TGCAGTGCGGTGCAGGGGGCTGAAGAGACCCAGTACTTC
many	TRBJ2-1	TRBV20-1	10	.	CSARYNEQFF	TGCAGTGCTAGGTACAATGAGCAGTTCTTC
few	TRBJ1-1	TRBV7-6	14	.	CASSLAHQNTEAFF	TGTGCCAGCAGCTTAGCCCACCAGAACACTGAAGCTTTCTTT
few	TRBJ2-4	TRBV5-5	16	.	CASSSQGSLAKNIQYF	TGTGCCAGCAGCTCACAGGGAAGCCTAGCCAAAAACATTCAGTACTTC
few	TRBJ2-1	TRBV28	12	.	CASSRRANEQFF	TGTGCCAGCAGTCGTCGAGCCAATGAGCAGTTCTTC
few	TRBJ2-1	TRBV12-3/TRBV12-4	15	.	CASSFGGITYNEQFF	TGTGCCAGCAGTTTTGGAGGTATAACCTACAATGAGCAGTTCTTC
many	TRBJ1-6	TRBV5-1	14	TRBD1	CASSVGGVNSPLHF	TGCGCCAGCAGCGTAGGGGGCGTCAATTCACCCCTCCACTTT
.	TRBJ2-5	TRBV12-3/TRBV12-4	14	.	CASRAGVARETQYF	TGTGCCAGCAGGGCAGGGGTAGCTCGGGAGACCCAGTACTTC
.	TRBJ1-4	TRBV20-1	11	.	CSAREREKLFF	TGCAGTGCTAGAGAGAGGGAAAAACTGTTTTTT
once	TRBJ2-7	TRBV12-3/TRBV12-4	15	TRBD1	CASTDGQGAYYEQYF	TGTGCCAGCACCGACGGACAGGGGGCTTACTACGAGCAGTACTTC
many	TRBJ2-2	TRBV28	15	TRBD1	CASKSQGAGTGELFF	TGTGCCAGCAAATCACAGGGGGCCGGCACCGGGGAGCTGTTTTTT
few	TRBJ2-1	TRBV12-3/TRBV12-4	14	.	CASSLSAPYNEQFF	TGTGCCAGCAGTCTCTCGGCCCCCTACAATGAGCAGTTCTTC
many	TRBJ2-3	TRBV29-1	15	TRBD2	CSVGTSGTSTDTQYF	TGCAGCGTGGGGACTAGCGGGACGAGCACAGATACGCAGTATTTT
many	TRBJ2-2	TRBV4-3	14	.	CASSQERGTGELFF	TGCGCCAGCAGCCAAGAACGGGGGACCGGGGAGCTGTTTTTT
few	TRBJ2-5	TRBV6-1	14	.	CASTQGQDQETQYF	TGTGCCAGCACCCAGGGCCAGGACCAAGAGACCCAGTACTTC
few	TRBJ2-1	TRBV16	17	.	CASSQVQGLSSYNEQFF	TGTGCCAGCAGCCAGGTCCAGGGGTTAAGCTCCTACAATGAGCAGTTCTTC
many	TRBJ2-7	TRBV28	19	TRBD1	CASSSLLGTVDTSSYEQYF	TGTGCCAGCAGTTCCCTCCTAGGGACAGTTGATACGAGCTCCTACGAGCAGTACTTC
few	TRBJ2-1	TRBV15	12	.	CATEGTYNEQFF	TGTGCCACCGAGGGTACCTACAATGAGCAGTTCTTC
few	TRBJ1-1	TRBV10-3	13	.	CAISEKGRSEAFF	TGTGCCATCAGTGAGAAGGGACGGAGTGAAGCTTTCTTT
few	TRBJ2-3	TRBV7-6	13	.	CASSFGRGDTQYF	TGTGCCAGCAGCTTTGGGCGAGGGGATACGCAGTATTTT
many	TRBJ1-1	TRBV3-1	16	.	CASSQDSLAGGTEAFF	TGTGCCAGCAGCCAAGATTCTTTGGCAGGTGGCACTGAAGCTTTCTTT
many	TRBJ2-4	TRBV20-1	13	.	CSARDTGMYIQYF	TGCAGTGCTAGAGATACAGGGATGTACATTCAGTACTTC
many	TRBJ2-3	TRBV6-2/TRBV6-3	14	.	CASSRRTSTDTQYF	TGTGCCAGCAGCCGAAGGACGAGCACAGATACGCAGTATTTT
.	TRBJ2-1	TRBV3-1	14	TRBD2	CASSQLEGGSYQFF	TGTGCCAGCAGCCAATTGGAGGGCGGGAGTTATCAGTTCTTC
few	TRBJ2-1	TRBV7-8	14	TRBD2	CASSWRGGENEQFF	TGTGCCAGCAGCTGGCGTGGGGGGGAGAATGAGCAGTTCTTC
.	TRBJ1-6	TRBV18	15	.	CASSPGASYNSPLHF	TGTGCCAGCTCTCCGGGGGCGTCCTATAATTCACCCCTCCACTTT
few	TRBJ1-2	TRBV4-3	14	.	CASSQEWGTYGYTF	TGCGCCAGCAGCCAAGAATGGGGCACCTATGGCTACACCTTC
.	TRBJ2-3	TRBV11-2	16	TRBD2	CASSRIAGVSTDTQYF	TGTGCCAGCAGCCGTATAGCGGGAGTAAGCACAGATACGCAGTATTTT
many	TRBJ2-7	TRBV12-3/TRBV12-4	14	TRBD1	CASSGTGLSYEQYF	TGTGCCAGCAGTGGGACAGGCCTCTCCTACGAGCAGTACTTC
.	TRBJ1-2	TRBV6-1	13	.	CASSRTSGDGYTF	TGTGCCAGCAGTAGGACCTCCGGAGATGGCTACACCTTC
few	TRBJ2-5	TRBV19	13	.	CASSIGGQETQYF	TGTGCCAGTAGTATAGGCGGGCAGGAGACCCAGTACTTC
.	TRBJ1-2	TRBV27	17	TRBD1	CASSFDLPGQGMDGYTF	TGTGCCAGCAGTTTCGACCTCCCGGGACAGGGTATGGATGGCTACACCTTC
few	TRBJ2-7	TRBV25-1	15	TRBD2	CASSVTLAGAPEQYF	TGTGCCAGCAGTGTTACTCTAGCGGGAGCCCCCGAGCAGTACTTC
few	TRBJ1-1	TRBV20-1	16	.	CSARLGGTQMNTEAFF	TGCAGTGCTAGACTCGGGGGGACCCAAATGAACACTGAAGCTTTCTTT
few	TRBJ1-2	TRBV10-3	14	.	CAISVGTDNYGYTF	TGTGCCATCAGTGTCGGGACGGATAACTATGGCTACACCTTC
.	TRBJ2-7	TRBV20-1	14	TRBD2	CSARVAGGPYEQYF	TGCAGTGCTAGAGTAGCGGGAGGGCCCTACGAGCAGTACTTC
many	TRBJ1-5	TRBV10-3	15	.	CAISIGGVSNQPQHF	TGTGCCATCAGTATTGGCGGGGTGAGCAATCAGCCCCAGCATTTT
once	TRBJ2-6	TRBV18	14	.	CASSPGSGAIVLTF	TGTGCCAGCTCACCAGGGTCCGGGGCCATCGTCCTGACTTTC
.	TRBJ1-1	TRBV14	15	.	CASSRAGIMNTEAFF	TGTGCCAGCAGCCGGGCAGGGATCATGAACACTGAAGCTTTCTTT
.	TRBJ2-3	TRBV27	17	.	CASTPSWVWGAPDTQYF	TGTGCCAGCACCCCGTCTTGGGTCTGGGGGGCCCCAGATACGCAGTATTTT
.	TRBJ2-5	TRBV20-1	12	TRBD1	CSGARGQETQYF	TGCAGTGGAGCCAGGGGGCAAGAGACCCAGTACTTC
few	TRBJ1-1	TRBV20-1	12	.	CSAPLDDLRAFF	TGCAGTGCACCTTTGGACGACTTAAGGGCTTTCTTT
.	TRBJ1-3	TRBV12-3/TRBV12-4	15	.	CASSFGGAIGNTIYF	TGTGCCAGCAGTTTCGGGGGGGCGATAGGAAACACCATATATTTT
.	TRBJ2-7	TRBV23-1	14	TRBD1	CASSQYNDRDEQYF	TGCGCCAGCAGTCAATACAACGACAGGGACGAGCAGTACTTC
few	TRBJ1-4	TRBV10-3	12	TRBD1	CAIQGADEKLFF	TGTGCCATACAGGGGGCCGATGAAAAACTGTTTTTT
.	TRBJ2-7	TRBV19	13	.	CASSRSDSYEQYF	TGTGCCAGTAGTCGGTCAGATTCCTACGAGCAGTACTTC
many	TRBJ2-1	TRBV7-8	15	TRBD1	CASSPGTGGYYEQFF	TGTGCCAGCAGCCCCGGGACAGGGGGCTATTATGAGCAGTTCTTC
.	TRBJ2-7	TRBV7-6	14	TRBD1	CASSSDRDNYEQYF	TGTGCCAGCAGCTCCGACAGGGATAACTACGAGCAGTACTTC
.	TRBJ2-3	TRBV9	14	TRBD1	CASSGQGTGYTQYF	TGTGCCAGCAGCGGACAAGGGACAGGCTATACGCAGTATTTT
few	TRBJ2-1	TRBV6-2/TRBV6-3	16	TRBD2	CASSSTGTSSYNEQFF	TGTGCCAGCAGTTCTACCGGGACTAGCTCCTACAATGAGCAGTTCTTC